A single sample gave rise to the 5 T cell receptor beta chains below, sequenced in a study of shared clonotypes between healthy human individuals. The table came from immunoSEQ multiplex PCR; TCRdb's copy has only in-frame clones and leaves some out. Of roughly 2.6 million clones listed, around nine tenths are singletons. What was sequenced was naive CD4+ T cells sorted from blood. Subset here: CD45RA+ positively selected. These TCRs come from a man aged 18 to 29 in good health.

The chain links TRBV5-1 to TRBJ2-2; possible D gene TRBD2, 5 bases. There are 14 residues in the CDR3. In germline, CDR1 is SGHRS, CDR2 YFSETQ. Trimming cost V 0 bases and J 7 bases, with 10 bases left between them. The CDR3 DNA follows: TGCGCCAGCAGCTTGGGCCCCGAGGGCGGGGAGCTGTTTTTT. Protein: CASSLGPEGGELFF.

In DNA, the CDR3 is TGTGCCAGCAGCTCGGACAGGGTGGCGGAGACCCAGTACTTC. As protein: CASSSDRVAETQYF. V usage is TRBV7-2 and J usage is TRBJ2-5; 8 bases are a match to TRBD1. Germline CDR1 and CDR2: SGHTA and FQGNSA. V dropped 4 bases and J dropped 5; count of bases not matched to a gene: 6. This CDR3 has 14 amino acids.

The chain uses TRBV7-2 and TRBJ2-2; D not resolved. The CDR3 spans 15 residues. Looked up from germline, CDR1 is SGHTA and CDR2 is FQGNSA. Trimming removed 3 bases at V and 1 base at J, with 9 bases between. CDR3 in amino acids: CASSLTGKNTGELFF. Here the CDR3 DNA reads TGTGCCAGCAGCTTGACGGGCAAGAACACCGGGGAGCTGTTTTTT.

The chain is built from TRBV6-5 and TRBJ2-1; D is ambiguous. The germline V gene encodes CDR1 MNHEY and CDR2 SVGAGI. The CDR3 loop spans 11 amino acids. V was shortened by 5 bases and J by 10 bases, with 9 bases between the two germline ends. The CDR3 here is CASSPGWEQFF. DNA for the CDR3: TGTGCCAGCAGTCCAGGATGGGAGCAGTTCTTC.

The chain recombines TRBV10-2 with TRBJ2-7, with 7 bases that match TRBD1. Germline CDR1 and CDR2: WSHSY and SAAADI. The CDR3 length is 15 residues. The J segment lost 0 bases and the V segment lost 2 bases, leaving 4 bases of the junction unmatched. The DNA of the CDR3 is TGCGCCAGCAGTGAGGGCCCAGGGGGCTCCTACGAGCAGTACTTC. Its protein product is CASSEGPGGSYEQYF.